This T cell receptor beta chain was identified in a study of OX40 agonist ivuxolimab in advanced cancers. Study in general: Those enrolled were about 82% male, with a mean age of about 66 years and ages from about 20 to 85. Of the participants, approximately 44% had some prior anti-PD-1, anti-PD-L1 or anti-CTLA-4 therapy, which was allowed. Study findings and constraints: The authors did not determine the antigen specificity of the expanded peripheral T cells.

Comment on this clone: What it binds is unknown.

The repertoire was sequenced with immunoSEQ multiplex PCR; TCRdb's copy has only in-frame clones and lacks some. The table includes some 68,000 clones, about 89% detected once. The germline CDR1 and CDR2 sequences are MGHRA and YSYEKL. The CDR3 covers 16 residues. With V trimmed by 4 bases and J by 7 bases, 12 bases remained unmatched. V gene TRBV4-1 combines with J gene TRBJ1-4; 7 nucleotides align to TRBD1. This sequence was found in an adult with an advanced solid tumor such as melanoma, head and neck, liver or kidney cancer. The source was CD4+ or CD8+ T cells sorted from blood, collected in a trial of the OX40 agonist ivuxolimab. In nucleotides, the CDR3 is TGCGCCAGCAGCCCTCCCAGGACAGGAAATATTGAAAAACTGTTTTTT. This gives the protein CASSPPRTGNIEKLFF.